The 32 T cell receptor beta chains listed next were all sequenced from one sample in a study of a mutant IDH1 vaccine in newly diagnosed glioma. The method was immunoSEQ multiplex PCR; TCRdb's version includes in-frame clones alone and lacks a portion of them. Among about 34,000 clones listed, 65% to 80% were seen once. The time point: baseline, week 1 (first vaccination visit). This sample's treatment: pre-vaccination baseline after standard-of-care therapy. The material was peripheral blood mononuclear cells (PBMCs), obtained from a glioma patient treated with radiotherapy, temozolomide or both. The receptors originated from a man aged 50-59 years with glioma. Some clones in this sample may be carry-over from other donors' samples.

This chain links TRBV18 with TRBJ1-1; D not certain. V lost 3 bases and J 5 bases, leaving 10 bases between the germline ends. In germline, CDR1 is KGHSH, CDR2 LQKENI. The CDR3 has 13 residues. CDR3: CASSPALGTEAFF. The CDR3 DNA is TGTGCCAGCTCACCCGCCCTGGGGACTGAAGCTTTCTTT.

The J gene is TRBJ1-2, the V gene TRBV25-1; possibly TRBD1 for D (6 bases). CDR1 and CDR2 from the germline V gene are MGHDK and SYGVNS. The CDR3 covers 14 residues. Trimming cost V 2 bases and J 6 bases, with 13 bases left between them. The DNA for the CDR3 is TGTGCCAGCAGTGAACACCTCGGACAGAATGGCTACACCTTC. Translation: CASSEHLGQNGYTF.

This clone has just a few counts. V is TRBV2 and J is TRBJ1-4; D is unclear. The CDR3 has 15 amino acids. The germline V and J ends were trimmed by 7 bases and 5 bases, with 17 bases remaining between them. Looked up from germline, CDR1 is SNHLY and CDR2 is FYNNEI. The CDR3 bases are TGTGCCAGCACCCTAACTGACGGCAGAAATGAAAAACTGTTTTTT. It specifies CASTLTDGRNEKLFF.

The J gene is TRBJ2-7, the V gene TRBV5-1, with D possibly called TRBD1 or TRBD2 (5 bases each). CDR3 length: 15 amino acids. The germline V gene has CDR1 SGHRS and CDR2 YFSETQ. V lost 1 base and J lost 4, with 15 bases in between. The chain's CDR3 is CASSLSVRGLYEQYF. The CDR3 DNA sequence: TGCGCCAGCAGCTTGTCGGTGAGGGGTCTATACGAGCAGTACTTC. Together with reference TRBV5-1 and TRBJ2-7, the CDR3 gives the full variable domain: KAGVTQTPRYLIKTRGQQVTLSCSPISGHRSVSWYQQTPGQGLQFLFEYFSETQRNKGNFPGRFSGRQFSNSRSEMNVSTLELGDSALYLCASSLSVRGLYEQYFGPGTRLTVT.

Only a few counts were recorded for this clone. The chain links TRBV30 to TRBJ1-2; D not certain. Trimming left V 4 bases short and J 0 bases short, with 15 bases between. Germline assignment: CDR1 GTSNPN and CDR2 SVGIG (reference sequence). This CDR3 is 15 amino acids long. The CDR3 region is CAWKPGGLANYGYTF. DNA for the CDR3: TGTGCCTGGAAGCCTGGTGGATTAGCTAACTATGGCTACACCTTC. The complete variable domain, with remaining parts taken from reference TRBV30 and TRBJ1-2, reads SQTIHQWPATLVQPVGSPLSLECTVEGTSNPNLYWYRQAAGRGLQLLFYSVGIGQISSEVPQNLSASRPQDRQFILSSKKLLLSDSGFYLCAWKPGGLANYGYTFGSGTRLTVV.

The J gene is TRBJ2-5, the V gene TRBV25-1, with 13 bases matching TRBD2. CDR1 MGHDK and CDR2 SYGVNS come from the germline V gene. The CDR3 is made up of 14 amino acids. Trimming removed 4 bases from V and 6 bases from J; junction bases left unmatched: 2. DNA for the CDR3: TGTGCCAGCAGTGGGACTAGCGGGAGAAAGACCCAGTACTTC. It encodes CASSGTSGRKTQYF.

The genes are TRBV30 and TRBJ2-7; D is uncertain. Trimming took 1 base from V and 4 from J, leaving 5 bases between them. The CDR3 length is 11 residues. Germline assignment: CDR1 GTSNPN and CDR2 SVGIG (reference sequence). CDR3 nucleotides: TGTGCCTGGAGTGGGGATTACGAGCAGTACTTC. As protein: CAWSGDYEQYF.

CDR3 region: CASSTGGPETQYF. The CDR3 coding sequence is TGCGCCAGCAGCACGGGGGGGCCTGAGACCCAGTACTTC. The genes are TRBV5-1 and TRBJ2-5; TRBD2 matches 8 bases. The CDR3 has 13 residues. J was trimmed by 5 bases and V by 4 bases; bases with no gene match: 4. CDR1 and CDR2 from the germline V gene are SGHRS and YFSETQ.

The chain recombines TRBV11-1 with TRBJ2-2, with a tentative D call TRBD2 (5 bases). This CDR3 contains 13 residues. Germline V lookup: CDR1 SGHAT, CDR2 FQDESV (reference sequence). Trimming took off 3 bases at V and 6 bases at J, with 8 bases between the two ends. CDR3 in amino acids: CASSFGAAGELFF. In nucleotides, the CDR3 is TGTGCCAGCAGCTTTGGAGCGGCCGGGGAGCTGTTTTTT.

V gene TRBV27 combines with J gene TRBJ1-2; 12 bases match TRBD1. The CDR3 has 15 amino acids. Germline values: CDR1 MNHEY, CDR2 SMNVEV (reference sequence). The V and J ends lost 5 bases and 5 bases, in that order; junction bases with no gene match: 6. The CDR3 protein is CASSTGTGGAYGYTF. The CDR3 DNA reads TGTGCCAGCAGTACCGGGACAGGGGGCGCTTATGGCTACACCTTC.

The chain couples TRBV29-1 to TRBJ2-7; 7 bases line up with TRBD1. V was pared by 6 bases and J by 5 bases, with 10 bases of the junction left unmatched. CDR3 length: 13 amino acids. Germline-derived CDR1 and CDR2 are SQVTM and ANQGSEA. The CDR3 spells CSVLQGPEDEQYF. CDR3 in DNA: TGCAGCGTGTTACAGGGGCCAGAGGACGAGCAGTACTTC.

The CDR3 reads CASSPGQNYGYTF. CDR3 DNA: TGTGCCAGCTCACCGGGACAAAACTATGGCTACACCTTC. The chain couples TRBV18 to TRBJ1-2, with D tentatively TRBD1 (6 bases). The V and J ends lost 3 bases and 2 bases respectively, with 7 bases between them. There are 13 residues in the CDR3. Germline V gene data show CDR1 as KGHSH and CDR2 as LQKENI.

The chain uses TRBV4-2 and TRBJ2-1, with 16 nucleotides matching TRBD2. The germline gives CDR1 LGHNA, CDR2 YNFKEQ. This CDR3 region has 16 residues. V trimming: 4 bases; J trimming: 8 bases; junction bases outside the gene matches: 5. The CDR3 protein is CASSPGTSGRADEQFF. The CDR3 DNA is TGTGCCAGCAGCCCGGGGACTAGCGGGAGGGCCGATGAGCAGTTCTTC.

The chain joins TRBV19 to TRBJ2-2; D may be TRBD2 (7 bases). CDR1 LNHDA and CDR2 SQIVND come from the germline V gene (reference sequence). The CDR3 is 14 residues long. V shed 5 bases and J shed 4 bases, with 11 bases lying between them. The CDR3 nucleotides are TGTGCCAGTAGTCTAAGGGGGGGCACCGGGGAGCTGTTTTTT. Protein: CASSLRGGTGELFF.

This clone was counted between two and nine times. The chain is built from TRBV4-1 and TRBJ1-5; D remains ambiguous. Trimming took 1 base from V and 0 from J, leaving 4 bases between them. CDR1 is MGHRA and CDR2 is YSYEKL in the germline V gene. The CDR3 contains 14 residues. As DNA, the CDR3 is TGCGCCAGCAGCCAAGTCGGTAGCAATCAGCCCCAGCATTTT. It is translated as CASSQVGSNQPQHF.

The chain is built from TRBV4-3 and TRBJ1-4, with TRBD1 as a possible D gene (6 bases). The V and J ends lost 1 base and 5 bases respectively, with 11 bases between them. CDR1 is LGHNA and CDR2 is YSLEER in the germline V gene. The CDR3 totals 15 residues. In DNA form, the CDR3 reads TGCGCCAGCAGCCAAGGGGGGCAGGGAAATGAAAAACTGTTTTTT. This translates into CASSQGGQGNEKLFF.

This chain links TRBV7-9 with TRBJ2-1; unclear D gene. Germline CDR1 and CDR2: SEHNR and FQNEAQ (reference sequence). V was trimmed by 7 bases and J by 6 bases, leaving 13 bases between them. The CDR3 has 13 residues. In nucleotides, the CDR3 is TGTGCCAGCAAGACAAACACCGTCAATGAGCAGTTCTTC. It specifies CASKTNTVNEQFF.

This chain joins TRBV14 and TRBJ1-6; the D gene is possibly TRBD1 (6 bases). Trimming took 4 bases from V and 6 from J, leaving 10 bases between them. CDR1 and CDR2 from the germline V gene are SGHDN and FVKESK. CDR3 length equals 14 residues. CDR3: CASSRGLGNSPLHF. The CDR3 nucleotides are TGTGCCAGCAGCCGGGGGCTCGGTAATTCACCCCTCCACTTT.

The genes are TRBV15 and TRBJ2-5; D gene ambiguous. The V end was cut by 4 bases, the J end by 5 bases, with 11 bases between. Germline loops: CDR1 LNHNV, CDR2 YYDKDF (reference sequence). This CDR3 contains 13 residues. For the CDR3, the DNA is TGTGCCACCAGCACAGGAGTCGCGGAGACCCAGTACTTC. This encodes CATSTGVAETQYF. Supplemented by reference TRBV15 and TRBJ2-5, the full variable domain reads DAMVIQNPRYQVTQFGKPVTLSCSQTLNHNVMYWYQQKSSQAPKLLFHYYDKDFNNEADTPDNFQSRRPNTSFCFLDIRSPGLGDTAMYLCATSTGVAETQYFGPGTRLLVL.

The chain couples TRBV6-6 to TRBJ2-1; no firm D call. This CDR3 is built from 14 residues. Germline V gives CDR1 MNHNY, CDR2 SVGAGI (reference sequence). Trimming took off 6 bases at V and 3 bases at J, with 12 bases between the two ends. CDR3 DNA: TGTGCCAGCAGATTTAGTAGGGTCTACAATGAGCAGTTCTTC. Encoded protein: CASRFSRVYNEQFF.

By proportion, this clone is medium-sized. V gene TRBV29-1 combines with J gene TRBJ1-1; no clear D. V was pared by 6 bases and J by 0 bases, with 5 bases between. The CDR3 covers 11 residues. Germline CDR1 and CDR2: SQVTM and ANQGSEA. The CDR3 is CSVELNTEAFF. CDR3 nucleotide sequence: TGCAGCGTGGAGCTGAACACTGAAGCTTTCTTT.

CDR3 loop: CASSAGSSTDTQYF. Written as DNA, the CDR3 is TGTGCCAGTAGTGCAGGCTCTAGCACAGATACGCAGTATTTT. This chain connects TRBV19 to TRBJ2-3; D remains ambiguous. The CDR3 totals 14 residues. V was shortened by 5 bases and J by 0 bases, with 9 bases between the two germline ends. CDR1 is LNHDA, CDR2 SQIVND, per germline (reference sequence).

This chain links TRBV19 with TRBJ2-1; D unresolved. The CDR3 is 14 residues long. CDR1 and CDR2 (germline): LNHDA, SQIVND (reference sequence). V lost 7 bases to trimming and J lost 1 base, with 11 bases between them. CDR3: CASKVPGSYNEQFF. In DNA, the CDR3 is TGTGCCAGTAAAGTCCCCGGATCCTACAATGAGCAGTTCTTC.

The chain links TRBV7-9 to TRBJ1-1; D remains ambiguous. Germline V gene lookup returns CDR1 SEHNR and CDR2 FQNEAQ (reference sequence). The V and J ends lost 5 bases and 1 base respectively, with 8 bases between them. CDR3 length: 13 amino acids. The CDR3 region is CASSLATNTEAFF. The CDR3 DNA sequence: TGTGCCAGCAGCCTTGCAACGAACACTGAAGCTTTCTTT.

This clone was seen more than once but under ten times. J is TRBJ1-1 and V is TRBV30, with 10 bases lining up with TRBD1. Trimming removed 1 base from V and 1 base from J; junction bases left unmatched: 6. Per germline, CDR1 GTSNPN and CDR2 SVGIG (reference sequence). The CDR3 loop spans 16 amino acids. CDR3 protein: CAWSDRDRGWNTEAFF. For the CDR3, the DNA is TGTGCCTGGAGTGACCGGGACAGGGGCTGGAACACTGAAGCTTTCTTT.

The genes are TRBV4-1 and TRBJ2-5, with no clear D. V was shortened by 4 bases and J by 4 bases, with 10 bases between the two germline ends. The CDR3 sequence is 13 residues long. Germline loops: CDR1 MGHRA, CDR2 YSYEKL. The CDR3, as DNA: TGCGCCAGCAGCCGTGTGGTTTCAGAGACCCAGTACTTC. As protein: CASSRVVSETQYF.

The gene calls are TRBV7-2 and TRBJ1-2, with D unresolved. The CDR3 is 11 amino acids. CDR1 is SGHTA, CDR2 FQGNSA, per germline. The ends were cut back, 5 bases at V and 4 bases at J, with 5 bases in the middle. The CDR3 DNA is TGTGCCAGCAGCCCGACCTATGGCTACACCTTC. Encoded protein: CASSPTYGYTF.

The chain joins TRBV6-5 to TRBJ1-1; D is unresolved. Trimming removed 0 bases from V and 0 bases from J, with 2 bases in between. From germline, CDR1 is MNHEY and CDR2 SVGAGI. This CDR3 contains 13 residues. This CDR3 reads CASSYSLNTEAFF. The DNA of the CDR3 is TGTGCCAGCAGTTACTCGCTGAACACTGAAGCTTTCTTT.

J is TRBJ2-5 and V is TRBV28; perhaps TRBD2 as D (7 bases). V was cut by 8 bases and J by 2 bases, with 15 bases left in between. This CDR3 has 14 residues. Germline V gene sequence: CDR1 MDHEN, CDR2 SYDVKM. The CDR3 loop is CASREQGGQETQYF. The CDR3 DNA reads TGTGCCAGCCGTGAACAGGGAGGGCAAGAGACCCAGTACTTC.

The CDR3 loop is CASSADRGRTGELFF. The CDR3 DNA sequence: TGTGCCAGCAGCGCGGACAGGGGGCGAACCGGGGAGCTGTTTTTT. This chain connects TRBV11-1 to TRBJ2-2; 11 nucleotides agree with TRBD1. J lost 5 bases, V lost 5 bases, and 4 bases had no gene match. CDR1 SGHAT and CDR2 FQDESV come from the germline V gene (reference sequence). This CDR3 has 15 residues.

The V call is TRBV5-4, the J call TRBJ2-7; D may correspond to TRBD1 or TRBD2 (5 bases each). Germline values: CDR1 SGHNT, CDR2 YYREEE (reference sequence). This CDR3 spans 15 amino acids. The V gene lost 3 bases and the J gene lost 7 bases, with 20 bases spanning the gap. CDR3 sequence: CASSSGTSVPSEQYF. The CDR3 region has the DNA TGTGCCAGCAGCTCCGGGACCTCCGTCCCTTCTGAGCAGTACTTC.

This clone was counted once. The J gene is TRBJ1-4, the V gene TRBV5-1; no firm D call. The germline V gene encodes CDR1 SGHRS and CDR2 YFSETQ. The CDR3 has 14 residues. V lost 0 bases to trimming and J lost 0 bases, with 3 bases between them. CDR3 nucleotides: TGCGCCAGCAGCTTGGACCCAACTAATGAAAAACTGTTTTTT. Translating it yields CASSLDPTNEKLFF.